A single sample gave rise to the 14 T cell receptor beta chains below, sequenced in a study of T cell responses to AZD1222 COVID-19 vaccine. Libraries were prepared by immunoSEQ multiplex PCR; TCRdb keeps only in-frame clonotypes and omits some of them. This table has some 80,000 clones, 90% appearing once. The sample in question was peripheral blood, obtained on day 0 of AZD1222 vaccination. The receptors here all came from an adult in good health.

The J gene is TRBJ1-1, the V gene TRBV30; D unclear. V dropped 8 bases and J dropped 0 bases, with 10 bases sitting between them. The CDR3 sequence is 12 residues long. Per the germline V gene, CDR1 is GTSNPN and CDR2 is SVGIG (reference sequence). CDR3 residues: CARDFMNTEAFF. Here the CDR3 DNA reads TGTGCCCGAGACTTCATGAACACTGAAGCTTTCTTT.

J is TRBJ2-7 and V is TRBV27, with TRBD1 as a possible D gene (6 bases). Trimming shortened V by 8 bases and J by 7 bases, and 12 bases separated the two germline ends. CDR3 length: 11 amino acids. The germline CDR1 and CDR2 sequences are MNHEY and SMNVEV (reference sequence). CDR3 residues: CASLDRGEQYF. The DNA of the CDR3 is TGTGCCAGCCTGGATAGGGGGGAGCAGTACTTC.

This chain connects TRBV19 to TRBJ1-1; 10 positions agree with TRBD1. Germline CDR1 LNHDA, CDR2 SQIVND (reference sequence). With V trimmed by 5 bases and J by 0 bases, 3 bases remained unmatched. CDR3 length equals 15 residues. The CDR3 protein is CASSVDRGLNTEAFF. In nucleotides, the CDR3 is TGTGCCAGTAGTGTGGACAGGGGGTTGAACACTGAAGCTTTCTTT.

This chain uses TRBV27 with TRBJ1-3, with 9 bases aligning to TRBD1. The V gene's germline CDR1 is MNHEY and CDR2 SMNVEV (reference sequence). This CDR3 region has 14 residues. After removal of 5 bases from V and 4 bases from J, the junction contained 3 bases not matched to a gene. CDR3 sequence (DNA): TGTGCCAGCAGTCGCGGGACAGGGGGAAACACCATATATTTT. It specifies CASSRGTGGNTIYF.

This clone appeared once. The gene calls are TRBV2 and TRBJ1-5; no reliable D call. This CDR3 has 15 residues. The V end lost 7 bases, the J end lost 2 bases, and 15 bases lay between the germline ends. Germline V lookup: CDR1 SNHLY, CDR2 FYNNEI. CDR3 loop: CASKSVPRGNQPQHF. In DNA, the CDR3 is TGTGCCAGCAAGAGTGTCCCGAGGGGCAATCAGCCCCAGCATTTT.

The V call is TRBV5-5, the J call TRBJ2-6; D call uncertain. In germline, CDR1 is SGHKS, CDR2 YYEKEE (reference sequence). V was clipped by 6 bases and J by 0 bases, with 10 bases between them. The CDR3 runs to 15 residues. For the CDR3, the DNA is TGTGCCAGCACCCTTATGAGCTCTGGGGCCAACGTCCTGACTTTC. Translation gives CASTLMSSGANVLTF.

The V gene is TRBV27, the J gene TRBJ2-1, with 8 bases identical to TRBD2. The CDR3 is 15 residues long. The ends lost 0 bases at V and 6 bases at J; junction bases unmatched: 4. Germline CDR1 is MNHEY and CDR2 is SMNVEV (reference sequence). Written as DNA, the CDR3 is TGTGCCAGCAGTTTATCTAGCGGGGCCATCAATGAGCAGTTCTTC. This translates into CASSLSSGAINEQFF.

This chain links TRBV21-1 with TRBJ1-3. TRBV21-1 counts as a pseudogene. The CDR3 loop spans 19 amino acids. CDR3 DNA sequence: TGTGCCAGCAGCAAAGGGGAAACAGATTGGAATCATTCTGGAAACACCATATATTTT. This encodes CASSKGETDWNHSGNTIYF.

The chain has TRBV5-6 and TRBJ1-2, with unresolved D. Deletions cut 1 base from V and 6 bases from J, with 13 bases between. The CDR3 is 14 amino acids. CDR1 is SGHDT and CDR2 is YYEEEE in the germline V gene. In DNA, the CDR3 is TGTGCCAGCAGCTTGAGGCAGGTAGGCGATGGCTACACCTTC. Amino acids: CASSLRQVGDGYTF.

The V call is TRBV5-4, the J call TRBJ1-1, with D maybe TRBD1 (6 bases). The CDR3 loop spans 15 amino acids. Germline loops: CDR1 SGHNT, CDR2 YYREEE (reference sequence). V lost 2 bases, J lost 4 bases, and 15 bases lay in between. The CDR3 protein is CASSFITGRATEAFF. CDR3 nucleotides: TGTGCCAGCAGCTTTATTACAGGGAGGGCCACTGAAGCTTTCTTT.

The chain carries TRBV7-3 and TRBJ2-1; no firm D call. The germline V gene encodes CDR1 SGHTA and CDR2 FQGTGA. This CDR3 region has 17 residues. Trimming removed 1 base at V and 1 base at J, with 14 bases between. This CDR3 is CASSLMVGPGSYNEQFF. The CDR3 DNA follows: TGTGCCAGCAGCTTAATGGTCGGGCCCGGTTCCTACAATGAGCAGTTCTTC.

The V gene is TRBV19, the J gene TRBJ2-7; the D is unclear. The germline V gene has CDR1 LNHDA and CDR2 SQIVND (reference sequence). Trimming pared 3 bases from V and 3 bases from J, leaving 9 bases between. CDR3 length: 13 residues. CDR3 nucleotide sequence: TGTGCCAGTAGTATTCGGATTAACTACGAGCAGTACTTC. Its translation: CASSIRINYEQYF.

This chain uses TRBV6-5 with TRBJ1-2; 7 bases agree with TRBD1. V gave up 6 bases and J gave up 8 bases; unmatched junction bases: 9. The length of the CDR3 is 13 residues. The germline CDR1 and CDR2 sequences are MNHEY and SVGAGI. CDR3 protein: CASSLTGLKGYTF. The CDR3 DNA follows: TGTGCCAGCAGCCTGACAGGGTTGAAGGGCTACACCTTC.

The CDR3 protein is CASRPKGHGYTF. CDR3 nucleotides: TGTGCCAGCAGGCCGAAAGGTCATGGCTACACCTTC. The chain is built from TRBV6-5 and TRBJ1-2; D not resolved. Per the germline V gene, CDR1 is MNHEY and CDR2 is SVGAGI. Trimming pared 6 bases from V and 6 bases from J, leaving 11 bases between. The CDR3 spans 12 residues.